Listed here are 28 T cell receptor beta chains from one sample, sequenced in a study of vaccination and CD4 T cells after COVID-19. With the Oncomine TCR Beta short-read assay, DNA from cultured CD4+ T cells was sequenced. TCRdb re-derived calls from the PCR reads in MiXCR, one entry per CDR3 protein. The table shows tens of thousands of distinct CDR3 sequences, with approximately 67% occurring only once. Treatment denoted: 10-day PBMC culture with coronavirus spike peptide pools or control peptides (ViraFEST assay). No antigen has been identified for these receptors. Sequences were derived from CD4+ T cells from blood, cultured in vitro, sampled after SARS-CoV-2 vaccination. The receptors derive from a human donor who received a COVID-19 vaccine.

The V call is TRBV7-2, the J call TRBJ2-3; D tentatively reads TRBD1 or TRBD2 (5 bases each). CDR1 SGHTA and CDR2 FQGNSA come from the germline V gene. The CDR3 has 16 residues. V gave up 1 base and J gave up 0 bases, with 11 bases separating them. The CDR3 DNA follows: TGTGCCAGCAGCTTAGATGGGGACCCTAGCACAGATACGCAGTATTTT. It codes for CASSLDGDPSTDTQYF.

The V gene is TRBV20-1, the J gene TRBJ1-4, with D unclear. V lost 0 bases to trimming and J lost 8 bases, with 25 bases between them. The CDR3 extends over 18 amino acids. The germline CDR1 and CDR2 sequences are DFQATT and SNEGSKA (reference sequence). The CDR3 coding sequence is TGCAGTGCTAGAGATCGAGCCAGATACGTCCCCACGGGCGAAAAACTGTTTTTT. Encoded protein: CSARDRARYVPTGEKLFF.

This chain joins TRBV10-1 and TRBJ2-5; no firm D call. V gave up 2 bases and J gave up 3 bases, with 13 bases separating them. The CDR3 spans 15 residues. Germline CDR1 and CDR2: WNHNN and SYGVQD (reference sequence). The CDR3 DNA is TGCGCCAGCAGTGAGCGAGTAGGATTAGAAGAGACCCAGTACTTC. This translates into CASSERVGLEETQYF.

The J gene is TRBJ1-6, the V gene TRBV20-1; a weak D match, TRBD1 (6 bases). Germline CDR1 DFQATT, CDR2 SNEGSKA (reference sequence). The CDR3 length is 16 residues. Trimming stripped 0 bases from V and 6 bases from J, with 15 bases between. CDR3 in DNA: TGCAGTGCTAGAGATTCAGGGGCCGGGGGTAATTCACCCCTCCACTTT. As protein: CSARDSGAGGNSPLHF.

The chain joins TRBV5-1 to TRBJ1-2; TRBD1 agrees at 7 bases. Germline CDR1 reads SGHRS; CDR2 reads YFSETQ. V was pared by 7 bases and J by 3 bases, with 3 bases of the junction left unmatched. The CDR3 has 12 residues. The CDR3 loop reads CASRQGDYGYTF. Here the CDR3 DNA reads TGCGCCAGCCGGCAGGGGGACTATGGCTACACCTTC.

The chain uses TRBV2 and TRBJ1-4; 10 bases line up with TRBD1. Trimming removed 1 base from V and 1 base from J; junction bases left unmatched: 9. This CDR3 spans 19 amino acids. The germline CDR1 and CDR2 sequences are SNHLY and FYNNEI. CDR3 amino acids: CASSEERTGGFGTNEKLFF. CDR3 DNA sequence: TGTGCCAGCAGTGAAGAACGGACAGGGGGATTCGGAACTAATGAAAAACTGTTTTTT.

V gene TRBV7-2 combines with J gene TRBJ2-7, with a possible D match to TRBD1 (6 bases). Germline lookup yields CDR1 SGHTA and CDR2 FQGNSA. Trimming took off 3 bases at V and 3 bases at J, with 15 bases between the two ends. The CDR3 has 15 amino acids. CDR3 DNA: TGTGCCAGCAGCTTTTCCGGGACAAGGATCTACGAGCAGTACTTC. Residues: CASSFSGTRIYEQYF.

In this sample, this clonotype turned up a few times. The rearrangement uses TRBV6-1 and TRBJ2-3; 12 nucleotides align to TRBD2. The junction had 3 bases not matched to a gene; V was cut back by 8 bases and J by 3 bases. CDR3 length: 14 residues. Germline lookup yields CDR1 MNHNS and CDR2 SASEGT. The CDR3 DNA reads as TGTGCCAGCGTCCTAGCGGGGGGGACAGATACGCAGTATTTT. Translating it yields CASVLAGGTDTQYF.

The V and J genes are TRBV30 and TRBJ2-7; 13 bases are shared with TRBD2. Germline V gene data show CDR1 as GTSNPN and CDR2 as SVGIG (reference sequence). V was clipped by 4 bases and J by 9 bases; unmatched bases: 9. CDR3 length: 14 amino acids. The CDR3 region is CAWTRTSGGGGQYF. DNA of the CDR3: TGTGCCTGGACGAGGACTAGCGGGGGAGGAGGGCAGTACTTC.

The rearrangement links TRBV2 to TRBJ2-5; D gene unclear. V gave up 3 bases and J gave up 0 bases, with 5 bases separating them. The CDR3 runs 13 residues. CDR1 is SNHLY, CDR2 FYNNEI, per germline. CDR3 in DNA: TGTGCCAGCAGTGAGACGTACCAAGAGACCCAGTACTTC. This translates into CASSETYQETQYF.

The genes are TRBV7-8 and TRBJ1-3, with 9 bases matching TRBD1. Germline-derived CDR1 and CDR2 are SGHVS and FQNEAQ. With V trimmed by 5 bases and J by 4 bases, 6 bases remained unmatched. There are 15 residues in the CDR3. CDR3 in amino acids: CASSGDRASGNTIYF. The CDR3, as DNA: TGTGCCAGCAGCGGGGACAGGGCGTCGGGAAACACCATATATTTT.

The V call is TRBV21-1, the J call TRBJ2-3. TRBV21-1 is designated a pseudogene. This CDR3 has 19 residues. CDR3 sequence reads: CASSKSEPVRRVSTDTQYF. In DNA, the CDR3 is TGTGCCAGCAGCAAATCAGAACCAGTTCGACGGGTTAGCACAGATACGCAGTATTTT.

The chain is built from TRBV7-9 and TRBJ1-4, with D unresolved. This CDR3 is 14 amino acids long. Germline CDR1 and CDR2: SEHNR and FQNEAQ (reference sequence). Trimming removed 5 bases from V and 6 bases from J, with 13 bases in between. The chain's CDR3 is CASSPSGIDEKLFF. The CDR3 DNA follows: TGTGCCAGCAGCCCCAGTGGAATCGATGAAAAACTGTTTTTT.

The V call is TRBV24-1, the J call TRBJ1-2; no firm D call. V dropped 5 bases and J dropped 2 bases, with 8 bases sitting between them. The germline gives CDR1 KGHDR, CDR2 SFDVKD. This CDR3 is 13 amino acids long. The CDR3 nucleotides are TGTGCCACCAGTGCTGGGATCAACTATGGCTACACCTTC. Its protein product is CATSAGINYGYTF.

The V and J genes are TRBV29-1 and TRBJ1-2, with D possibly matching TRBD1 (6 bases). The CDR3 sequence is 12 residues long. V was trimmed by 2 bases and J by 6 bases, leaving 10 bases between them. The V gene's germline CDR1 is SQVTM and CDR2 ANQGSEA. DNA of the CDR3: TGCAGCGTTGAAAGGTCAGGGGATGGCTACACCTTC. It codes for CSVERSGDGYTF.

This chain links TRBV24-1 with TRBJ2-3, with 10 nucleotides matching TRBD1. V shed 4 bases and J 2 bases; nucleotides not matched to a gene: 8. The CDR3 is 17 residues long. Germline CDR1 reads KGHDR; CDR2 reads SFDVKD. The CDR3, as DNA: TGTGCCACCAGTGACCGGGACAGGGGACTGACCACAGATACGCAGTATTTT. Translated: CATSDRDRGLTTDTQYF.

This clonotype was detected only once. This chain uses TRBV30 with TRBJ1-1, with no clear D. The CDR3 totals 13 residues. Per the germline V gene, CDR1 is GTSNPN and CDR2 is SVGIG (reference sequence). Trimming removed 0 bases from V and 0 bases from J, with 5 bases in between. CDR3 DNA: TGTGCCTGGAGTGTCCTGGTGAACACTGAAGCTTTCTTT. Protein sequence: CAWSVLVNTEAFF.

J is TRBJ1-2 and V is TRBV6-1; D gene ambiguous. Germline V gene sequence: CDR1 MNHNS, CDR2 SASEGT. Trimming removed 6 bases at V and 0 bases at J, with 17 bases between. The CDR3 covers 16 residues. In DNA, the CDR3 is TGTGCCAGCAGACCACTCCCCGGTTTGGCTAACTATGGCTACACCTTC. This sequence encodes CASRPLPGLANYGYTF.

CDR3 loop: CASSLISTGAYGYTF. In DNA form, the CDR3 reads TGTGCCAGCAGCTTGATTTCGACAGGGGCCTATGGCTACACCTTC. The chain joins TRBV5-6 to TRBJ1-2; 8 positions match TRBD1. In germline, CDR1 is SGHDT, CDR2 YYEEEE. V lost 1 base to trimming and J lost 4 bases; unmatched junction nucleotides: 6. This CDR3 comprises 15 residues.

The chain couples TRBV19 to TRBJ2-2; TRBD1 aligns across 8 bases. Germline CDR1 is LNHDA and CDR2 is SQIVND (reference sequence). CDR3 length: 17 residues. The J segment lost 2 bases and the V segment lost 7 bases, leaving 12 bases of the junction unmatched. The CDR3 protein is CASNPRRTGINTGELFF. In nucleotides, the CDR3 is TGTGCCAGTAACCCAAGGCGGACAGGGATAAACACCGGGGAGCTGTTTTTT.

V is TRBV19 and J is TRBJ1-1, with a tentative D call TRBD1 (6 bases). The ends were cut back, 6 bases at V and 0 bases at J, with 8 bases in the middle. This CDR3 contains 13 residues. The germline gives CDR1 LNHDA, CDR2 SQIVND (reference sequence). As DNA, the CDR3 is TGTGCCAGTAGACAGGGCTTGAACACTGAAGCTTTCTTT. Its translation: CASRQGLNTEAFF. The full variable domain, rest sourced from reference TRBV19 and TRBJ1-1, is DGGITQSPKYLFRKEGQNVTLSCEQNLNHDAMYWYRQDPGQGLRLIYYSQIVNDFQKGDIAEGYSVSREKKESFPLTVTSAQKNPTAFYLCASRQGLNTEAFFGQGTRLTVV.

This clonotype was recorded a few times. The V gene is TRBV27, the J gene TRBJ1-5, with D unclear. The CDR3 is made up of 12 amino acids. Germline-derived CDR1 and CDR2 are MNHEY and SMNVEV (reference sequence). Trimming left V 3 bases short and J 4 bases short, with 4 bases between. The chain's CDR3 is CASSFVNQPQHF. CDR3 in DNA: TGTGCCAGCAGTTTCGTGAATCAGCCCCAGCATTTT.

This sequence joins TRBV30 and TRBJ2-1; D uncertain. Germline V gene sequence: CDR1 GTSNPN, CDR2 SVGIG (reference sequence). The CDR3 has 14 amino acids. V was trimmed by 0 bases and J by 6 bases, leaving 12 bases between them. The CDR3 bases are TGTGCCTGGAGTGTACGTAAAAGGCGCAATGAGCAGTTCTTC. This codes for CAWSVRKRRNEQFF.

This clonotype was picked up a small number of times. The V gene is TRBV6-1, the J gene TRBJ2-5, with 11 bases aligning to TRBD2. The CDR3 is 15 amino acids. Germline V gene data show CDR1 as MNHNS and CDR2 as SASEGT. V trimming: 6 bases; J trimming: 4 bases; junction bases outside the gene matches: 7. CDR3 bases: TGTGCCAGCAGGGATAGCGGGGGGGCGGGAGAGACCCAGTACTTC. The encoded protein is CASRDSGGAGETQYF.

This chain joins TRBV7-2 and TRBJ1-2, with D unclear. Trimming removed 5 bases from V and 4 bases from J, with 11 bases in between. The CDR3 extends over 13 amino acids. From germline, CDR1 is SGHTA and CDR2 FQGNSA. The CDR3 spells CASSPTGTYGYTF. The CDR3 nucleotides read TGTGCCAGCAGCCCCACGGGTACCTATGGCTACACCTTC.

V gene TRBV6-5 combines with J gene TRBJ1-1, with 10 bases fitting TRBD1. Trimming removed 2 bases from V and 4 bases from J; junction bases left unmatched: 1. In germline, CDR1 is MNHEY, CDR2 SVGAGI. The CDR3 loop spans 14 amino acids. The chain's CDR3 is CASSYRTGGTEAFF. CDR3 DNA: TGTGCCAGCAGTTACCGGACAGGGGGCACTGAAGCTTTCTTT.

The rearrangement joins TRBV11-3 to TRBJ2-5; tentative D call: TRBD2 (5 bases). This CDR3 spans 14 amino acids. V gave up 0 bases and J gave up 5 bases, with 10 bases separating them. Germline-derived CDR1 and CDR2 are SGHNT and YENEEA. The CDR3 DNA follows: TGTGCCAGCAGCTTAGAGGGTAGCGTGGAGACCCAGTACTTC. This codes for CASSLEGSVETQYF.

The chain employs TRBV19 and TRBJ1-2, with D uncertain. Germline values: CDR1 LNHDA, CDR2 SQIVND (reference sequence). Trimming took 6 bases from V and 6 from J, leaving 14 bases between them. The CDR3 is 13 residues long. The CDR3 region has the DNA TGTGCCAGTAGCGAGAGAAGGTTACATGGCTACACCTTC. It is translated as CASSERRLHGYTF.